A selection of T cell receptor beta chains follows, all from one sample in a study of long-term antiretroviral therapy in people with HIV. Data came from immunoSEQ multiplex PCR; TCRdb stores just in-frame clones and leaves some out. This repertoire shows about 43,000 clones, approximately 89% found once; its top ten account for roughly 5%. Sequencing used unsorted PBMCs, obtained 0.1 years before starting antiretroviral therapy. Receptors were obtained from a woman between 50 and 59 years old with HIV. Each CDR3 is given with its conserved first and last residue.

V: TRBV6-1; J: TRBJ1-5; CDR3: CASSEFRQGLGQPQHF
V: TRBV2; J: TRBJ2-2; CDR3: CASSLSGGPSTGELFF
V: TRBV5-6; J: TRBJ2-5; CDR3: CASSLSGAQETQYF
V: TRBV5-6; J: TRBJ1-1; CDR3: CASSFQPGRLTEAFF
V: TRBV5-8; J: TRBJ1-1; CDR3: CASNRRGRNTEAFF
V: TRBV5-4; J: TRBJ1-3; CDR3: CASSSFGGNGNTIYF
V: TRBV11-1; J: TRBJ2-7; CDR3: CASSLRDRDYEQYF
V: TRBV4-1; J: TRBJ1-5; CDR3: CASSPSRDGNQPQHF
V: TRBV7-9; J: TRBJ1-1; CDR3: CASSLDLNTEAFF
V: TRBV29-1; J: TRBJ1-1; CDR3: CSVDGQGGTEAFF
V: TRBV6-5; J: TRBJ2-1; CDR3: CASSVGGPYNEQFF
V: TRBV6-1; J: TRBJ1-2; CDR3: CASSELRDSQFGPF
V: TRBV6-5; J: TRBJ2-5; CDR3: CASSTTGEGETQYF
V: TRBV4-3; J: TRBJ1-3; CDR3: CASSQVGTGGNTIYF
V: TRBV5-6; J: TRBJ1-1; CDR3: CASSLGDRRNTEAFF
V: TRBV7-9; J: TRBJ2-1; CDR3: CASSEGQAMRNNEQFF
V: TRBV4-3; J: TRBJ1-6; CDR3: CASSQDRSIDSPLHF
V: TRBV29-1; J: TRBJ1-2; CDR3: CSVPGGTPAGYTF
V: TRBV5-4; J: TRBJ2-3; CDR3: CASTQLGGGLAGTDTQYF
V: TRBV6-5; J: TRBJ2-7; CDR3: CASSYLDTYEQYF
V: TRBV5-1; J: TRBJ2-2; CDR3: CASSLGQLGTGELFF
V: TRBV30; J: TRBJ1-2; CDR3: CAWSGRGGPYYGYTF
V: TRBV7-9; J: TRBJ2-1; CDR3: CASSFSDSSYNEQFF
V: TRBV20-1; J: TRBJ2-3; CDR3: CSARATDTQYF
V: TRBV6-1; J: TRBJ1-2; CDR3: CASLTGRADGYTF
V: TRBV7-9; J: TRBJ2-3; CDR3: CASSSTGTSGTDTQYF
V: TRBV7-9; J: TRBJ2-3; CDR3: CASSLGSSGGSDTQYF
V: TRBV5-1; J: TRBJ2-1; CDR3: CASTLVAGGGEQFF
V: TRBV7-2; J: TRBJ1-2; CDR3: CASSLTVQNNYGYTF
V: TRBV19; J: TRBJ1-5; CDR3: CASSISTGAINQPQHF
V: TRBV6-1; J: TRBJ2-3; CDR3: CASKQVSTDTQYF
V: TRBV19; J: TRBJ2-1; CDR3: CASSINGGSLNEQFF
V: TRBV25-1; J: TRBJ1-4; CDR3: CASSPSQLEKLFF
V: TRBV6-6; J: TRBJ1-1; CDR3: CASSYSRLGLGF
V: TRBV30; J: TRBJ1-2; CDR3: CAWSVGGGYGGGYTF
V: TRBV4-1; J: TRBJ2-1; CDR3: CASSQRYGGNPEQFF
V: TRBV7-3; J: TRBJ2-3; CDR3: CASSLLGQVTSTDTQYF
V: TRBV6-6; J: TRBJ2-1; CDR3: CASSYGQLQFF
V: TRBV30; J: TRBJ1-6; CDR3: CAWSLGTGKSPLHF
V: TRBV5-1; J: TRBJ2-3; CDR3: CASSFSGSTDTQYF
V: TRBV7-2; J: TRBJ1-2; CDR3: CASNPDPTNYGYTF
V: TRBV19; J: TRBJ1-2; CDR3: CASSIAGAGGYTF
V: TRBV5-1; J: TRBJ2-2; CDR3: CASSLWGQINTGELFF
V: TRBV15; J: TRBJ2-3; CDR3: CATSRVGASGGTDTQYF
V: TRBV5-7; J: TRBJ2-1; CDR3: CASSLGGRGPYNEQFF
V: TRBV5-4; J: TRBJ1-6; CDR3: CASSFNRNRAGSPLHF